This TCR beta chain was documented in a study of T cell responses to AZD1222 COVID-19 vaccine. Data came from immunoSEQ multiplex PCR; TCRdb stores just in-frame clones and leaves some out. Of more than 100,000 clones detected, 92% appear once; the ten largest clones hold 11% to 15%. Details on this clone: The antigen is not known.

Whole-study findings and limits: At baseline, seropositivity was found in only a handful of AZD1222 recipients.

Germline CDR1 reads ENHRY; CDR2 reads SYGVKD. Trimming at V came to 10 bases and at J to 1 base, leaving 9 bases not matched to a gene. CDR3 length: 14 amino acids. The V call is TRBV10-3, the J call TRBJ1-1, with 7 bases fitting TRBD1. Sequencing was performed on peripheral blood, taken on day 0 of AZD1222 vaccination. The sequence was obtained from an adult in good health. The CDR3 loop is CATAHGTANTEAFF. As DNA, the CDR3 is TGTGCCACCGCACATGGGACAGCGAACACTGAAGCTTTCTTT.